These T cell receptor beta chains were read from a single sample in a study of identifying expanded T cells in peripheral blood. TCRdb's table, derived via immunoSEQ multiplex PCR, lists solely in-frame clones and lacks some. The data contain 81,000 or so clones, less than 90% of them singletons. The source material was blood. All receptors come from a person aged 18 to 75 in good health. The CDR3 runs from the conserved cysteine through the conserved F or W. D genes are given only for firm matches. Size is stated for part of the rows, as once, few or many counts, or as a class when the clone is expanded.

>.|TRBV2|TRBJ2-5|.
CASGATEGGTQYF
TGTGCCAGCGGGGCCACCGAAGGGGGGACCCAGTACTTC
>.|TRBV2|TRBJ2-7|.
CASKYGTYEQYF
TGTGCCAGCAAATACGGGACCTACGAGCAGTACTTC
>.|TRBV6-5|TRBJ1-2|.
CATSRGGRSDYGYTF
TGTGCCACGTCGAGGGGGGGGAGGTCAGACTATGGCTACACCTTC
>TRBD1|TRBV10-3|TRBJ2-6|.
CAISSQTGGAFGANVLTF
TGTGCCATCAGTTCCCAGACAGGGGGCGCGTTCGGGGCCAACGTCCTGACTTTC
>TRBD2|TRBV12-5|TRBJ2-7|.
CASGSGTIYEQYF
TGTGCTAGTGGTTCCGGGACTATCTACGAGCAGTACTTC
>TRBD1|TRBV11-2|TRBJ2-3|.
CASSLGLTGGWDTQYF
TGTGCCAGCAGCTTAGGACTGACAGGGGGCTGGGATACGCAGTATTTT
>.|TRBV5-1|TRBJ1-4|.
CASSLDSTNEKLFF
TGCGCCAGCAGCTTGGACAGTACTAATGAAAAACTGTTTTTT
>.|TRBV10-3|TRBJ1-1|.
CAISVGENTEAFF
TGTGCCATCAGTGTGGGAGAAAACACTGAAGCTTTCTTT
>TRBD2|TRBV7-8|TRBJ2-2|.
CASSLGGSVGELFF
TGTGCCAGCAGCTTAGGCGGGAGCGTCGGGGAGCTGTTTTTT
>TRBD1|TRBV29-1|TRBJ1-4|.
CSVGDSANEKLFF
TGCAGCGTTGGGGACAGTGCTAATGAAAAACTGTTTTTT
>.|TRBV5-8|TRBJ1-1|.
CASSTANTEAFF
TGTGCCAGTTCGACAGCCAACACTGAAGCTTTCTTT
>TRBD2|TRBV9|TRBJ2-1|.
CASSAAGTSGSMYEQFF
TGTGCCAGCAGCGCCGCCGGGACTAGCGGGAGTATGTATGAGCAGTTCTTC
>.|TRBV4-3|TRBJ2-5|.
CASGYRGYQETQYF
TGCGCCAGCGGATACCGGGGGTACCAAGAGACCCAGTACTTC
>TRBD2|TRBV7-2|TRBJ2-3|.
CASSQLRGGDTQYF
TGTGCCAGCAGCCAACTTCGGGGGGGGGATACGCAGTATTTT
>.|TRBV29-1|TRBJ2-3|.
CSVVGGTDTQYF
TGCAGCGTGGTGGGGGGCACAGATACGCAGTATTTT
>.|TRBV2|TRBJ1-5|.
CASRGTSNQPQHF
TGTGCCAGCAGGGGGACAAGCAATCAGCCCCAGCATTTT
>.|TRBV5-6|TRBJ2-7|once
CASSAGVFGQGRDYEQYF
TGTGCCAGCAGCGCGGGGGTCTTCGGACAGGGACGGGACTACGAGCAGTACTTC
>TRBD1|TRBV4-3|TRBJ1-2|.
CASSPQNRGLEYGYTF
TGCGCCAGCAGCCCTCAGAACAGGGGGCTTGAGTATGGCTACACCTTC
>.|TRBV7-3|TRBJ2-3|.
CASSLLGRDEQYF
TGTGCCAGCAGCTTATTGGGCCGCGATGAGCAGTATTTT
>.|TRBV28|TRBJ1-1|.
CASSPYLEVSNTEAFF
TGTGCCAGCAGCCCCTATCTGGAGGTATCGAACACTGAAGCTTTCTTT
>TRBD1|TRBV5-8|TRBJ1-4|.
CASRRDRAELFF
TGTGCCAGCAGACGGGACAGGGCGGAACTGTTTTTT
>TRBD1|TRBV4-3|TRBJ1-3|once
CASSPNRGPGNTIYF
TGCGCCAGCAGCCCCAACAGGGGGCCTGGAAACACCATATATTTT
>.|TRBV28|TRBJ1-4|.
CASSSNEKLFF
TGTGCCAGCAGCAGTAATGAAAAACTGTTTTTT
>TRBD1|TRBV7-2|TRBJ2-5|.
CASNKNRGETQYF
TGTGCCAGCAACAAGAACAGGGGTGAGACCCAGTACTTC
>.|TRBV6-5|TRBJ2-7|.
CASRQQRGVSYEQYF
TGTGCCAGCAGGCAACAGAGAGGGGTATCCTACGAGCAGTACTTC
>TRBD2|TRBV9|TRBJ2-1|.
CASSVGSGGNNEQFF
TGTGCCAGCAGCGTAGGTTCGGGAGGGAACAATGAGCAGTTCTTC
>TRBD2|TRBV6-5|TRBJ2-1|few
CASSYSSGGTYNEQFF
TGTGCCAGCAGTTACTCGTCGGGAGGCACCTACAATGAGCAGTTCTTC
>.|TRBV19|TRBJ1-2|.
CASSGSGPLNGYTF
TGTGCCAGTAGTGGGTCCGGCCCATTAAATGGCTACACCTTC